This entry lists 10 T cell receptor beta chains sequenced from one sample in a study of response to subunit inactivated influenza vaccine. TCRdb recomputed calls from the RT-PCR reads with MiXCR, one row per CDR3 protein. Among fewer than 750,000 distinct CDR3 sequences listed, roughly 15% were seen once. The sequencing here drew on PBMCs from blood, taken 11 to 12 days after vaccination. The receptor source for this set is a man aged 50-60 years who received an inactivated influenza vaccine.

This clonotype was observed many times. The rearrangement links TRBV7-2 to TRBJ2-1; 9 positions agree with TRBD2. Germline-derived CDR1 and CDR2 are SGHTA and FQGNSA. The V segment lost 5 bases and the J segment 8 bases; nucleotides outside the gene matches: 10. This CDR3 region has 15 residues. The CDR3 nucleotides read TGTGCCAGCAGCCGAGCGGGAGGTATGGGATATGAGCAGTTCTTC. Its translation is CASSRAGGMGYEQFF.

This clonotype was observed a handful of times. The rearrangement uses TRBV20-1 and TRBJ2-3; a possible D gene is TRBD2 (5 bases). The CDR3 spans 13 residues. V lost 3 bases to trimming and J lost 3 bases, with 10 bases between them. Germline V gene lookup returns CDR1 DFQATT and CDR2 SNEGSKA (reference sequence). The CDR3, as DNA: TGCAGTGCTAGGGTTACGGGGACAGATACGCAGTATTTT. Protein sequence: CSARVTGTDTQYF.

The chain is built from TRBV28 and TRBJ1-5; D gene unclear. The CDR3 totals 17 residues. V lost 5 bases, J lost 5 bases, and 22 bases lay in between. Germline CDR1 is MDHEN and CDR2 is SYDVKM. CDR3 sequence reads: CASSTRFRQIGDQPQHF. The CDR3 region has the DNA TGTGCCAGCAGTACCAGGTTTCGGCAAATCGGGGATCAGCCCCAGCATTTT.

The chain couples TRBV21-1 to TRBJ2-2; the table's D call, TRBD2, was not checked against the DNA. TRBV21-1 is tagged as a pseudogene. The CDR3 is made up of 18 amino acids. The DNA of the CDR3 is TGTGCCAGCAGCAAAGAAGAGGAGGGTCATACGGGCACCGGGGAGCTGTTTTTT. This sequence encodes CASSKEEEGHTGTGELFF.

The chain employs TRBV6-2 or TRBV6-3 and TRBJ2-2; D gene unclear. The CDR3 runs 17 residues. V gave up 0 bases and J gave up 2 bases, with 13 bases separating them. CDR1 and CDR2 (germline): MNHEY, SVGEGT. This CDR3 reads CASSYSSRRLNTGELFF. The CDR3 bases are TGTGCCAGCAGTTACTCGAGCAGGCGCCTCAACACCGGGGAGCTGTTTTTT.

The rearrangement uses TRBV29-1 and TRBJ2-1; 14 bases fit TRBD2. Germline V gives CDR1 SQVTM, CDR2 ANQGSEA. V lost 4 bases to trimming and J lost 9 bases; unmatched junction nucleotides: 2. This CDR3 contains 13 residues. The DNA of the CDR3 is TGCAGCGTTGGGGGACTAGCGGGAGTTGAGCAGTTCTTC. Amino acid sequence: CSVGGLAGVEQFF.

This clonotype has more than one count but fewer than ten. The chain is built from TRBV14 and TRBJ2-1; 9 bases align to TRBD2. In germline, CDR1 is SGHDN, CDR2 FVKESK. Trimming removed 0 bases from V and 9 bases from J; junction bases left unmatched: 18. The CDR3 length is 19 residues. CDR3 nucleotide sequence: TGTGCCAGCAGCCAAGATCCGGGGCTGACTAGCGGTAGACGCAGTGAGCAGTTCTTC. Protein sequence: CASSQDPGLTSGRRSEQFF.

CDR3 sequence: CASSPRDYTQYF. The CDR3, as DNA: TGCGCCAGCAGCCCCCGGGACTATACGCAGTATTTT. The chain joins TRBV5-1 to TRBJ2-3; D is possibly TRBD2 (6 bases). Germline loops: CDR1 SGHRS, CDR2 YFSETQ. The length of the CDR3 is 12 residues. V lost 4 bases and J 7 bases, leaving 10 bases between the germline ends.

This clonotype was detected a few times. The V and J genes are TRBV11-3 and TRBJ2-5; D is unresolved. Trimming took 3 bases from V and 5 from J, leaving 10 bases between them. Germline loops: CDR1 SGHNT, CDR2 YENEEA. CDR3 length: 13 amino acids. CDR3 in amino acids: CASSFNSGETQYF. The DNA of the CDR3 is TGTGCCAGCAGCTTTAATTCCGGGGAGACCCAGTACTTC.

This sequence joins TRBV6-2 or TRBV6-3 and TRBJ2-1; D is unclear. CDR1 MNHEY and CDR2 SVGEGT come from the germline V gene. There are 12 residues in the CDR3. Trimming took off 3 bases at V and 9 bases at J, with 9 bases between the two ends. CDR3 protein: CASSYKGTEQFF. DNA for the CDR3: TGTGCCAGCAGTTATAAAGGTACTGAGCAGTTCTTC.